This T cell receptor beta chain was obtained from a study of Graves' ophthalmopathy and Graves' hyperthyroidism. In germline, CDR1 is DFQATT, CDR2 SNEGSKA (reference sequence). CDR3 length equals 16 residues. Trimming removed 5 bases from V and 4 bases from J; junction bases left unmatched: 17. RNA transcripts served as template for amplifying TCR beta CDR3 sequences. Second-round multiplex PCR followed a first-round RT-PCR using HTBI primers. From the multiplex PCR reads, TCRdb called clonotypes with MiXCR, one entry per CDR3 protein. Of approximately 1.2 million distinct CDR3 sequences in the sample, 35% to 45% were seen once.

The sequence derives from an adult man with Graves' hyperthyroidism. The specimen was peripheral blood or thyroid tissue (not recorded which). The rearrangement uses TRBV20-1 and TRBJ2-7; 7 bases map to TRBD2. The CDR3 protein is CSAPAIKRGGEYEQYF. CDR3 DNA: TGCAGTGCTCCGGCGATCAAGCGGGGTGGGGAATACGAGCAGTACTTC.